Listed below are T cell receptor beta chains from one sample, sequenced in a study of shared clonotypes between healthy human individuals. The method was immunoSEQ multiplex PCR; TCRdb's version includes in-frame clones alone and lacks a portion of them. This sample has 2 million to 2.5 million clones, with 85% to 95% found just once. Input material: naive CD4+ T cells sorted from blood. Every receptor here comes from a man between 18 and 35 years old in good health. The CDR3 runs from the conserved cysteine through the conserved F or W. The D gene is left open where the match is weak. The size of a clone is reported for some rows only, either as once, few or many, or as a class for expanded clones.

D	J	size	V	DNA	CDR3
TRBD1	TRBJ1-1	NA	TRBV10-3	TGTGCCATCGGACAGGGCACTGAAGCTTTCTTT	CAIGQGTEAFF
NA	TRBJ2-5	NA	TRBV5-1	TGCGCCAGCAGCTTGGAGCGGAATCAAGAGACCCAGTACTTC	CASSLERNQETQYF
NA	TRBJ1-1	NA	TRBV7-8	TGTGCCAGCAGCCCTACTGGGGGCTGGACTGAAGCTTTCTTT	CASSPTGGWTEAFF
NA	TRBJ2-7	NA	TRBV5-1	TGCGCCAGCGCCCCCGGGACGGCGGACTACGAGCAGTACTTC	CASAPGTADYEQYF
NA	TRBJ2-5	NA	TRBV10-1	TGCGCCACCTCCCGGGACACCTTCCAAGAGACCCAGTACTTC	CATSRDTFQETQYF
NA	TRBJ1-5	few	TRBV5-6	TGTGCCAGCAGCTTTACAGGGTTAAGTCAGCCCCAGCATTTT	CASSFTGLSQPQHF
NA	TRBJ2-2	NA	TRBV7-8	TGTGCCAGCAGCTCCCTGGTAAACACCGGGGAGCTGTTTTTT	CASSSLVNTGELFF
TRBD2	TRBJ2-7	NA	TRBV30	TGTGCCTGGAGTGGCGGACTAGCGGGCTACGAGCAGTACTTC	CAWSGGLAGYEQYF
NA	TRBJ1-2	NA	TRBV5-6	TGTGCCAGCAGCTCCGGACTGACTTCTTCTTATGGCTACACCTTC	CASSSGLTSSYGYTF
TRBD1	TRBJ1-6	NA	TRBV12-5	TGTGCTAGTGGTTTGGTACAACGGACAGGGGGAGTGAAAGGGAATTCACCCCTCCACTTT	CASGLVQRTGGVKGNSPLHF
NA	TRBJ2-1	NA	TRBV7-2	TGTGCCAGCAGCGTTCCTAGTGACAATGAGCAGTTCTTC	CASSVPSDNEQFF
TRBD2	TRBJ2-7	NA	TRBV5-4	TGTGCCAGCAGCTTGCCCGGACTAGCGGGAGAGAATAAGCAGTACTTC	CASSLPGLAGENKQYF
NA	TRBJ1-4	NA	TRBV5-4	TGTGCCAGCAGCTTGGGAGGCGGTAATGAAAAACTGTTTTTT	CASSLGGGNEKLFF
NA	TRBJ1-2	few	TRBV19	TGTGCCAGTAGTCAAGAATGGGGTCCCTATGGCTACACCTTC	CASSQEWGPYGYTF
NA	TRBJ1-1	once	TRBV5-1	TGCGCCAGCAGCTGGGGGGGCGACAGACACACTGAAGCTTTCTTT	CASSWGGDRHTEAFF
NA	TRBJ2-1	NA	TRBV5-1	TGCGCCAGCAGCTTGGGGCAGGGGCAGCACAATGAGCAGTTCTTC	CASSLGQGQHNEQFF
TRBD1	TRBJ1-1	NA	TRBV28	TGTGCCAGCAGGACCGGGACAGGAGTTGAAGCTTTCTTT	CASRTGTGVEAFF
NA	TRBJ2-2	NA	TRBV29-1	TGCAGCGTTGGGGGGCAGGTCAACACCGGGGAGCTGTTTTTT	CSVGGQVNTGELFF
TRBD1	TRBJ1-2	once	TRBV2	TGTGCCAGCAGACCACAGGGGGCAGATGGCTACACCTTC	CASRPQGADGYTF
TRBD2	TRBJ2-5	once	TRBV6-5	TGTGCCAGCAGACATGCTAGCGGGGGCGAAATGACCCAGTACTTC	CASRHASGGEMTQYF
TRBD1	TRBJ2-7	NA	TRBV19	TGTGCCAGTAGCCGCAGGGGGAGTGACCGCGAGCAGTACTTC	CASSRRGSDREQYF
NA	TRBJ1-4	NA	TRBV5-5	TGTGCCAGTCGTCAGGGGGAAAAACTGTTTTTT	CASRQGEKLFF
NA	TRBJ1-6	NA	TRBV18	TGTGCCAGCTCTCGCGCTGGGGATAATTCACCCCTCCACTTT	CASSRAGDNSPLHF